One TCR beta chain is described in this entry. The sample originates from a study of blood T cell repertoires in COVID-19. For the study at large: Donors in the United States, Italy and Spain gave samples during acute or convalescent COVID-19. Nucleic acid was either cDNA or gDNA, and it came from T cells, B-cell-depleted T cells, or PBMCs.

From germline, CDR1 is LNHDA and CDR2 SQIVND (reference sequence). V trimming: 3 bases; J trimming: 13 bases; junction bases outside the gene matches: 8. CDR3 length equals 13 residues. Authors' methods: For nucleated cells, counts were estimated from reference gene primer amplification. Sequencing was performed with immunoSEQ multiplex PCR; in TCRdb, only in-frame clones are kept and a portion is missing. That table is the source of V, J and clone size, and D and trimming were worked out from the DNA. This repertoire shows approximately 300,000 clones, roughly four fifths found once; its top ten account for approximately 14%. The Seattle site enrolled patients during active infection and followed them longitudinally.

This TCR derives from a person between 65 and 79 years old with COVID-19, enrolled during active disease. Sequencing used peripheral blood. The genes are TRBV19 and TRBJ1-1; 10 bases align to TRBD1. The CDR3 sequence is CASSILSTGGVFF. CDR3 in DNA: TGTGCCAGTAGTATTCTCTCGACAGGGGGCGTTTTCTTT.